The 8 T cell receptor beta chains below all came from one sample that was sequenced in a study of blood T cells in healthy people across ages. A second 7 to 11 cycle PCR used barcoded and J-beta primers. TCRdb re-derived calls from the 5' RACE reads in MiXCR, one entry per CDR3 protein. The table includes roughly 1,800,000 distinct CDR3 sequences, less than 50% detected once. Input material: blood. These receptors all stem from a woman aged 40 to 55 in good health.

The rearrangement links TRBV29-1 to TRBJ2-5, with 11 bases lining up with TRBD2. V was pared by 2 bases and J by 11 bases, with 13 bases of the junction left unmatched. This CDR3 region has 15 residues. CDR1 SQVTM and CDR2 ANQGSEA come from the germline V gene. CDR3 nucleotides: TGCAGCGTTGAACAGGCTAGCGGGGGGTACAATGAGCAGTACTTC. Encoded protein: CSVEQASGGYNEQYF.

In its sample, this clonotype was seen a few times. The rearrangement joins TRBV15 to TRBJ1-2, with 8 bases lining up with TRBD1. Trimming at V came to 1 base and at J to 6 bases, leaving 1 base not matched to a gene. This CDR3 is built from 13 residues. Germline loops: CDR1 LNHNV, CDR2 YYDKDF (reference sequence). The CDR3: CATSRVQGDGYTF. The CDR3 DNA sequence: TGTGCCACCAGCAGAGTACAGGGGGATGGCTACACCTTC.

A few counts support this clonotype. The V gene is TRBV6-2 or TRBV6-3, the J gene TRBJ2-1; D is ambiguous. The V gene's germline CDR1 is MNHEY and CDR2 SVGEGT. The CDR3 length is 17 residues. Trimming shortened V by 7 bases and J by 0 bases, and 19 bases separated the two germline ends. CDR3 amino acids: CASTTHSKASSYNEQFF. The CDR3 nucleotides read TGTGCCAGCACCACACATTCAAAGGCCAGCTCCTACAATGAGCAGTTCTTC.

This chain connects TRBV15 to TRBJ2-3, with D uncertain. V lost 0 bases to trimming and J lost 2 bases, with 9 bases between them. The CDR3 runs to 15 residues. From germline, CDR1 is LNHNV and CDR2 YYDKDF (reference sequence). The CDR3 reads CATSREMAYTDTQYF. The CDR3, as DNA: TGTGCCACCAGCAGAGAAATGGCATACACAGATACGCAGTATTTT.

The V and J genes are TRBV20-1 and TRBJ2-4, with D perhaps TRBD2 (5 bases). Per germline, CDR1 DFQATT and CDR2 SNEGSKA (reference sequence). Trimming took off 0 bases at V and 11 bases at J, with 8 bases between the two ends. The CDR3 covers 11 residues. DNA of the CDR3: TGCAGTGCTAGAGAGGCCGGGGTTCAGTACTTC. It is translated as CSAREAGVQYF.

This clonotype was seen a handful of times. As DNA, the CDR3 is TGCAGCGTTGACGGGGTAGACAGGGACTATGGCTACACCTTC. This translates into CSVDGVDRDYGYTF. The chain combines TRBV29-1 with TRBJ1-2; 7 bases fit TRBD1. Trimming at V came to 3 bases and at J to 3 bases, leaving 7 bases not matched to a gene. Per the germline V gene, CDR1 is SQVTM and CDR2 is ANQGSEA. The CDR3 runs to 14 residues.

The chain links TRBV15 to TRBJ2-3; D not certain. The germline V and J ends were trimmed by 1 base and 4 bases, with 24 bases remaining between them. This CDR3 is built from 19 residues. Germline loops: CDR1 LNHNV, CDR2 YYDKDF (reference sequence). CDR3 amino acids: CATSRGSSPSLEGPDTQYF. The CDR3 nucleotides are TGTGCCACCAGCAGAGGCTCGTCCCCCAGCTTAGAAGGACCAGATACGCAGTATTTT.

This chain links TRBV20-1 with TRBJ1-4; no reliable D call. Looked up from germline, CDR1 is DFQATT and CDR2 is SNEGSKA (reference sequence). This CDR3 region has 15 residues. The ends were cut back, 0 bases at V and 14 bases at J, with 22 bases in the middle. For the CDR3, the DNA is TGCAGTGCTAGAGATGGCCCCGTTTCGACCGGCAGCCTGTTTTTT. Amino acid sequence: CSARDGPVSTGSLFF.